This T cell receptor (beta chain) stems from a study of T cell changes during pregnancy in multiple sclerosis. Germline V gene data show CDR1 as SGHTA and CDR2 as FQGNSA. The CDR3 length is 13 residues. The ends were cut back, 3 bases at V and 2 bases at J, with 8 bases in the middle. Data came from immunoSEQ multiplex PCR; TCRdb stores just in-frame clones and leaves some out. The data contain 58,000 or so clones, around 85% of them seen just once; the ten biggest clones take up about 0.38%. The rearrangement joins TRBV7-2 to TRBJ2-7; D may be TRBD2 (6 bases). The source is a female donor with multiple sclerosis, enrolled in a pregnancy study. Sample: CD4+ T cells from peripheral blood mononuclear cells, taken in the third trimester of pregnancy. This CDR3 reads CASSFSGPYEQYF. The CDR3 bases are TGTGCCAGCAGCTTTAGCGGACCCTACGAGCAGTACTTC.